What follows is one T cell receptor beta chain and its context. The clone's antigen remains unknown. No qualities accompany the bases; no much larger clone lies one base away. Whole blood was collected in K2EDTA tubes by collaborating institutions according to the institutions' own protocols. Collaborator samples were shipped for TCRbeta analysis as frozen whole blood, isolated PBMCs, or DNA extracted from either sample type. The CDR3 contains 14 residues, cysteine and phenylalanine counted. The read is trimmed to its CDR3 DNA, 42 bases read in frame from base 1. CDR1 and CDR2 are read off the germline V gene (reference sequence) as LNHNV and YYDKDF. V drops 0 bases and J drops 5 bases, leaving 8 bases in between. The record originates from a study of blood T cell repertoires in COVID-19 (dated by TCRdb to 2018 to 2020). Study-level background: Samples from collaborators originated in the United States, Italy and Spain and spanned both the acute and convalescent phases of COVID-19. The repertoires were made available in a free public database intended to serve as a resource for research on the immune response to SARS-CoV-2. Where available, HLA class I and class II types were obtained from metadata supplied by the sample provider rather than from assay-based typing. The sample metadata nearly always contained a de-identified subject ID, COVID-19 status, age in years and sex. The prospective study material was composed of cDNA or gDNA derived from T cells, B-cell-depleted T cells, or PBMCs. The samples were drawn from the first 160 participants of the ongoing ImmuneRACE study and from some 1,300 subjects provided by 6 global collaborators. The dataset comprised deeply sampled blood TCRbeta repertoires from subjects exposed to, actively infected with, or recovered from COVID-19.

TCRbeta CDR3 regions were amplified from genomic DNA by means of the immunoSEQ Assay, a bias-controlled multiplex PCR. From the authors' description of their analysis: Nucleated cell counts per sample were estimated from amplification of reference gene primers within the assay. Sequence reads were collapsed and filtered to measure the absolute abundance of every unique TCRbeta CDR3 rearrangement. For each sample, productive Simpson clonality was calculated by taking the square root of Simpson's diversity index across productive rearrangements. TCRdb mirrors the immuneACCESS table, restricted to in-frame sequences. Some clones are absent from its copies; in checked studies, under half trace to an unresolved V gene, and the reason for the others is unknown. Clonal size and the V and J genes are those of that table, whereas D and trimming came from the DNA. This sample lists a few hundred thousand clones; 84% were detected once. The top ten constitute about 20% of the sample.

Overall study results and their limits: The amount of clinical and demographic metadata varied by source and participant and was provided uncurated.

This TCR was sampled from a man aged 30 to 45 with active or convalescent COVID-19. Sequencing was done on a sample of peripheral blood. The V and J segments used are TRBV15 and TRBJ2-1; no D gene call is confident. The DNA sequence is TGTGCCACCAGCAGAGATCAGAACGACAATGAGCAGTTCTTC. This codes for CATSRDQNDNEQFF.